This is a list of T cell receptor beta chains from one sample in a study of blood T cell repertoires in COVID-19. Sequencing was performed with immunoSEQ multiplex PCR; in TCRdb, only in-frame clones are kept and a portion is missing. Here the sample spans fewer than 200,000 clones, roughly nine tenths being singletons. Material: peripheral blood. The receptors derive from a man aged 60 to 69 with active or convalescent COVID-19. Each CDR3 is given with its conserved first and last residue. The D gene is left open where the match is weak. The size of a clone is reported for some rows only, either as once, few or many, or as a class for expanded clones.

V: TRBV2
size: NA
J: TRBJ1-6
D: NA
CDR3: CASRRQNSNSPLHF
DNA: TGTGCCAGCAGAAGACAAAATTCGAATTCACCCCTCCACTTT

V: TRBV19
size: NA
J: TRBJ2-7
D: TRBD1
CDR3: CASSIGGQVNEQYF
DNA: TGTGCCAGTAGTATCGGGGGACAGGTAAACGAGCAGTACTTC

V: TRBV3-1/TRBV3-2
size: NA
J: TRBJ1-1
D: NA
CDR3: CASSRTGTAEAFF
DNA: TGTGCCAGCAGCCGAACAGGAACCGCTGAAGCTTTCTTT

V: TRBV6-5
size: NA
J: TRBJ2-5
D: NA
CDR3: CASSHRRDGETQYF
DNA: TGTGCCAGCAGCCACAGGAGGGATGGGGAGACCCAGTACTTC

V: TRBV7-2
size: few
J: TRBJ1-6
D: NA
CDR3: CASSYQGESPLHF
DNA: TGTGCCAGCAGCTACCAGGGCGAATCACCCCTCCACTTT

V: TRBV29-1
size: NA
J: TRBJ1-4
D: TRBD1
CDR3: CSVGVLDRDNEKLFF
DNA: TGCAGCGTTGGGGTATTAGACAGGGATAATGAAAAACTGTTTTTT

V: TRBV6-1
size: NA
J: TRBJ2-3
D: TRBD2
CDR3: CASSVGLAGFTDTQYF
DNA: TGTGCCAGCAGTGTGGGACTAGCGGGATTCACAGATACGCAGTATTTT

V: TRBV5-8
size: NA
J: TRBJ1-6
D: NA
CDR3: CASSRPLHF
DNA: TGTGCCAGCAGCCGGCCCCTCCACTTT

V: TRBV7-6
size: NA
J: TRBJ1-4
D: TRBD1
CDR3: CASSLNPNRGSEKLFF
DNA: TGTGCCAGCAGCTTAAACCCGAACAGGGGTAGTGAAAAACTGTTTTTT

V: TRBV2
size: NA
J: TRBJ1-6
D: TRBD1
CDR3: CASSKHRTGGRDSPLHF
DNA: TGTGCCAGCAGTAAACACCGGACAGGGGGAAGGGATTCACCCCTCCACTTT